This T cell receptor beta chain was recorded in a study of blood T cells in healthy people across ages. The study, taken as a whole, reports: Considered underestimates were the diversity estimates obtained from one million T cells. Diversity of TCR beta per million T cells declined in a roughly linear way with age.

No fewer than 5.5 micrograms of total RNA were isolated from every sample. The authors ran a second PCR of roughly 6 to 12 cycles using a sample-barcoded 5' primer and a J-beta primer mix. TCRdb reprocessed the 5' RACE reads with MiXCR, giving one entry per CDR3 protein. The repertoire consists of hundreds of thousands of distinct CDR3 sequences, with approximately 40% occurring once and the leading ten covering around 30%. Trimming removed 1 base from V and 0 bases from J, with 13 bases in between. CDR1 is DFQATT, CDR2 SNEGSKA, per germline (reference sequence). The CDR3 covers 15 residues. Concerning this clonotype itself: The antigen is undetermined.

The clonotype comes from an elderly man in good health. The J gene is TRBJ2-7, the V gene TRBV20-1; D is perhaps TRBD2 (6 bases). The material sequenced was blood. The CDR3 reads CSARGLSGRSYEQYF. Here the CDR3 DNA reads TGCAGTGCTAGAGGCCTTAGCGGCCGCTCCTACGAGCAGTACTTC.